The T cell receptor (beta chain) under discussion was sequenced for a study of blood T cell repertoires in COVID-19. Across the whole study: Sources were T cells, B-cell-depleted T cells, or PBMCs; the material itself was cDNA or gDNA.

Source study methods: How many nucleated cells were present was estimated from reference gene primer amplification. Profiled with immunoSEQ multiplex PCR; TCRdb holds only in-frame clones, not every one. The DNA gave D and trimming, while V, J and clone size come from that table. The sample gives about 330,000 clones, about 90% of which show up once; 5% to 7% is in the top ten. V lost 10 bases and J 2 bases, leaving 5 bases between the germline ends. CDR1 is SNHLY, CDR2 FYNNEI, per germline. CDR3 length equals 10 residues. The sample taken for sequencing was peripheral blood. The genes are TRBV2 and TRBJ1-2, with D hard to call. The receptor was isolated from a man between 18 and 35 years old who had recovered from COVID-19. CDR3 region: CAITNYGYTF. The CDR3 DNA follows: TGTGCCATTACAAACTATGGCTACACCTTC.